This T cell receptor beta chain was identified during a study of T cells in Graves' hyperthyroidism and ophthalmopathy. Study-level findings and limits: Most thyroid clonotypes that were expanded above 0.001 also turned up in blood.

Sample collection date corresponds to first hyperthyroidism diagnosis, prior to any ophthalmopathy symptoms. The ends lost 3 bases at V and 7 bases at J; junction bases unmatched: 2. There are 12 residues in the CDR3. About this clonotype: The antigen remains undetermined.

Researchers took RNA transcripts and amplified the TCR beta CDR3 regions from them. First-round RT-PCR targeting the TCR CDR3 was performed with the HTBI primer set. MiXCR, applied by TCRdb to the multiplex PCR reads, yields one record per CDR3 protein. This sample has roughly 500,000 distinct CDR3 sequences, with approximately 14% found just once. Sequenced: blood. The V call is TRBV12-3 or TRBV12-4, the J call TRBJ1-1, with TRBD1 matching over 7 bases. The clonotype comes from a woman younger than 45 with Graves' hyperthyroidism that later progressed to Graves' ophthalmopathy. This CDR3 reads CASSFWTGEAFF. CDR3 sequence (DNA): TGTGCCAGCAGTTTCTGGACAGGTGAAGCTTTCTTT.